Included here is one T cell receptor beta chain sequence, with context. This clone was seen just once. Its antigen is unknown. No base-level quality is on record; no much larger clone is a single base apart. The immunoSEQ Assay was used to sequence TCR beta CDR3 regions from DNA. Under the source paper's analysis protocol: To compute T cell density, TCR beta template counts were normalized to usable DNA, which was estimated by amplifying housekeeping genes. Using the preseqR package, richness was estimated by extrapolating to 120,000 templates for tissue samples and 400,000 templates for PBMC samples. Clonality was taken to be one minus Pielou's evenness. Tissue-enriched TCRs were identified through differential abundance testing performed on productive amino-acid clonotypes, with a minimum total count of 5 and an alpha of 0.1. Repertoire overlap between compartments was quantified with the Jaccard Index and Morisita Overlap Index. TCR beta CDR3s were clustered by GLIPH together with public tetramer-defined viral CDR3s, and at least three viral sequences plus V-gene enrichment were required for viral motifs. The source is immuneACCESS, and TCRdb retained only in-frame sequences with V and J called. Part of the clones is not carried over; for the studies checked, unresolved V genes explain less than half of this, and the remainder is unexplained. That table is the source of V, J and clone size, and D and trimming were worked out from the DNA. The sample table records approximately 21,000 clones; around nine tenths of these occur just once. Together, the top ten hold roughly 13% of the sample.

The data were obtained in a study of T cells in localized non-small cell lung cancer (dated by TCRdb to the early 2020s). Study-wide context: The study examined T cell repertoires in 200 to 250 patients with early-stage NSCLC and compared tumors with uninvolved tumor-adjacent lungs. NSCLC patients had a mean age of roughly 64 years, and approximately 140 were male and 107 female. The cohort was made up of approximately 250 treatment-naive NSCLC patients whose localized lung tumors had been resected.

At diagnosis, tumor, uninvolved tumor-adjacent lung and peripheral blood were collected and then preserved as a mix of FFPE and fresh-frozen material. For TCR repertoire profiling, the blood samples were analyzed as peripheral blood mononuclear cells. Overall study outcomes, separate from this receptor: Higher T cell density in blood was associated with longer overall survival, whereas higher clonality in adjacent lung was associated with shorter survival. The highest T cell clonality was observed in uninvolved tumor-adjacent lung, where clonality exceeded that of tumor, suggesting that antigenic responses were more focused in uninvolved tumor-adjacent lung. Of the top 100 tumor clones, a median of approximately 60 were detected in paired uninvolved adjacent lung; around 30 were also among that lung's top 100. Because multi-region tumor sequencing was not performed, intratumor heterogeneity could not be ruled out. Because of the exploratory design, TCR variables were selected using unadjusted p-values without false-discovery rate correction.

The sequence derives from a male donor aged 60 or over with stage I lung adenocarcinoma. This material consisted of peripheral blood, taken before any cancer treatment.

CDR3 protein: CASSLDWTSGLKYNEQFF. The nucleotide sequence is TGTGCCAGCAGTTTAGACTGGACTAGCGGACTGAAATACAATGAGCAGTTCTTC. This sequence uses TRBV28 and TRBJ2-1; TRBD2 aligns with 10 central bases. Trimming accounts for 2 bases at V and 4 bases at J, while the number of junction bases matched to no gene is 11. Per the germline V gene, MDHEN is the CDR1 and SYDVKM is the CDR2. The CDR3 contains 18 residues, cysteine and phenylalanine counted. This entry keeps only the CDR3 DNA: 54 bases, framed from base 1.